This T cell receptor beta chain was sequenced in a study of T cells in Graves' hyperthyroidism and ophthalmopathy. Whole-study findings and limits: Ophthalmopathy and stable hyperthyroidism were told apart by a 13 V-J model.

Amplified regions were TCR beta CDR3 sequences from RNA transcripts. The HTBI primer set served for first-round RT-PCR of the TCR CDR3. TCRdb reanalysed the multiplex PCR reads using MiXCR and keeps one entry per CDR3 protein. Here the sample spans approximately 530,000 distinct CDR3 sequences, 16% being singletons. Across 18 months, stable Graves' hyperthyroidism was marked by no progression to ophthalmopathy. In this sample, this clonotype turned up a few times. Its antigen is currently unknown. Germline assignment: CDR1 SGHNT and CDR2 YYREEE (reference sequence). The CDR3 sequence is 15 residues long. Losses at the gene ends were 2 bases for V and 2 bases for J; bases not matched to a gene: 7.

This TCR was sampled from a woman younger than 35 with Graves' hyperthyroidism. The sample comprised blood. The rearrangement links TRBV5-4 to TRBJ2-7; 7 bases are shared with TRBD2. The CDR3 bases are TGTGCCAGCAGCTTTTCGGGGGGACTCCCCTACGAGCAGTACTTC. It is translated as CASSFSGGLPYEQYF.